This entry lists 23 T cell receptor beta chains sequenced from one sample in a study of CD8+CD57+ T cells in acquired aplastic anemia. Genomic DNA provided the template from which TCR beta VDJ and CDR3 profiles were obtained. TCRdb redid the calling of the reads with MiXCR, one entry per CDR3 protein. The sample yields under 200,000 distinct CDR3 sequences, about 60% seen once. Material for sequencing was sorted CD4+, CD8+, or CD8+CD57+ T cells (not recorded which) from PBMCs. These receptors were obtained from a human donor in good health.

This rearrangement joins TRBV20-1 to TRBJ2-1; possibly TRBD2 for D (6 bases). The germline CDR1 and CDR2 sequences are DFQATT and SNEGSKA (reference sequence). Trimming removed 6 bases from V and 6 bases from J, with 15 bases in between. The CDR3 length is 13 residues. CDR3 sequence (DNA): TGCAGTGCCTCCGGGACTCTCGGCAATGAGCAGTTCTTC. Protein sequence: CSASGTLGNEQFF.

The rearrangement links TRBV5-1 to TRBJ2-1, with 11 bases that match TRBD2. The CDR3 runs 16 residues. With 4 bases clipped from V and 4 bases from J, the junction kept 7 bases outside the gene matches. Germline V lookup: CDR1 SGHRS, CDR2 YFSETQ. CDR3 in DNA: TGCGCCAGCAGCAGGGCCGGACTAGCGGGTTACAATGAGCAGTTCTTC. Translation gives CASSRAGLAGYNEQFF.

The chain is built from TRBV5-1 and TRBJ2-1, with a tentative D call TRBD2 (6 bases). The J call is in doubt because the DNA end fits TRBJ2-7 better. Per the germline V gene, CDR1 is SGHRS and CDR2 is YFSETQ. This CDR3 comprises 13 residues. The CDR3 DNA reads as TGCGCCAGCAGCTTCCAGGAGGGCTACGAGCAGTACTTC. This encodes CASSFQEGYEQYF.

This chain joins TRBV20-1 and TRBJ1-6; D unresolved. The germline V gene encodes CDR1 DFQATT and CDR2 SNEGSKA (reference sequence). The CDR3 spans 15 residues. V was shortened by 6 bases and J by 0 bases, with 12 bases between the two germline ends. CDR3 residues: CSAGQVSSYNSPLHF. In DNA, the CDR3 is TGCAGTGCGGGCCAAGTTAGCTCCTATAATTCACCCCTCCACTTT.

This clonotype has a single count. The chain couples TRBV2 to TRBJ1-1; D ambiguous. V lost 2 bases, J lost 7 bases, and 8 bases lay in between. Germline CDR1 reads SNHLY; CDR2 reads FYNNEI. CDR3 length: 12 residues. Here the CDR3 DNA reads TGTGCCAGCAGTGAACGTCTCGGTGAAGCTTTCTTT. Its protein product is CASSERLGEAFF.

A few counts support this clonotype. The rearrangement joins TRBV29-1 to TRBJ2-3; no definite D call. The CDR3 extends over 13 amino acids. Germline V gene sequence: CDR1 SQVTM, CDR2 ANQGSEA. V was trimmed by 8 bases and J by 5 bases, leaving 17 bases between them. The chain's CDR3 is CSTGPLKIDTQYF. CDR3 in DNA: TGCAGCACCGGACCTCTTAAGATAGATACGCAGTATTTT.

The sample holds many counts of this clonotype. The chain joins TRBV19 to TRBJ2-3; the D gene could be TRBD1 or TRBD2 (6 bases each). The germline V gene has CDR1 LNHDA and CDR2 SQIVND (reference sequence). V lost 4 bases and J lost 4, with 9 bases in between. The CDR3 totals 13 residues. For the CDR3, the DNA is TGTGCCAGTAGTAATCGGGGGCCAGATACGCAGTATTTT. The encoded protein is CASSNRGPDTQYF.

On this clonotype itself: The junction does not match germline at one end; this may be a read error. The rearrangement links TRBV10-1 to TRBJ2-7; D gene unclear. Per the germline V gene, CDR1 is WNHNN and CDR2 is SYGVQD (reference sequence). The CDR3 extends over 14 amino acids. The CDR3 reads CASSQGQATGEQYF. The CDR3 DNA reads TGTGCCAGCAGCCAAGGGCAGGCGACTGGCGAGCAGTACTTC.

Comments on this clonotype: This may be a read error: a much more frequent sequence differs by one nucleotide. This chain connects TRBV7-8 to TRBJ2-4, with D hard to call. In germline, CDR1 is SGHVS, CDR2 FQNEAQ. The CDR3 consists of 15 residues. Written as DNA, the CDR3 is TGTGCCAGCAGCTTAACGGGTATTTCCAAAAACATTCAGTGCTTC. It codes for CASSLTGISKNIQCF. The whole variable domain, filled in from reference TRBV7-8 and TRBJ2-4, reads GAGVSQSPRYKVAKRGQDVALRCDPISGHVSLFWYQQALGQGPEFLTYFQNEAQLDKSGLPSDRFFAERPEGSVSTLKIQRTQQEDSAVYLCASSLTGISKNIQCFGAGTRLSVL.

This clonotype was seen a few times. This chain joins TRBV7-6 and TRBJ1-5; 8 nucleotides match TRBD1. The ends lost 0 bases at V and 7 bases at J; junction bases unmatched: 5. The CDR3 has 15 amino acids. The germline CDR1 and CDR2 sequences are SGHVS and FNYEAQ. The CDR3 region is CASSLAKDREQPQHF. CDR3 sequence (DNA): TGTGCCAGCAGCTTAGCCAAGGACAGGGAGCAGCCCCAGCATTTT.

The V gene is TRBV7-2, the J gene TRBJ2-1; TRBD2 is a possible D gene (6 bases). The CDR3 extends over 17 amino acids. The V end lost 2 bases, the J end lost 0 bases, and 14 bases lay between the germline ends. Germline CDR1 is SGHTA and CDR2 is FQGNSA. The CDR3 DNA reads TGTGCCAGCAGCTTAAACCTGGCGGGGAGCTCCTACAATGAGCAGTTCTTC. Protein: CASSLNLAGSSYNEQFF.

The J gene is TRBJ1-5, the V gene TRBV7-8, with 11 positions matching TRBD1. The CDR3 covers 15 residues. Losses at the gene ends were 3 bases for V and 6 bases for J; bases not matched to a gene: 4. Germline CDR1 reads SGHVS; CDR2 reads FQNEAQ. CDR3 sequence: CASSLGQGESQPQHF. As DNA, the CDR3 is TGTGCCAGCAGCTTGGGACAGGGGGAATCTCAGCCCCAGCATTTT.

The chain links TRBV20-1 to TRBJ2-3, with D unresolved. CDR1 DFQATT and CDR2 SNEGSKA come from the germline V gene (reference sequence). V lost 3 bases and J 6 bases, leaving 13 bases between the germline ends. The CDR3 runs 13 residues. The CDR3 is CSARVPQLDTQYF. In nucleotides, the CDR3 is TGCAGTGCTAGGGTTCCTCAGTTGGATACGCAGTATTTT.

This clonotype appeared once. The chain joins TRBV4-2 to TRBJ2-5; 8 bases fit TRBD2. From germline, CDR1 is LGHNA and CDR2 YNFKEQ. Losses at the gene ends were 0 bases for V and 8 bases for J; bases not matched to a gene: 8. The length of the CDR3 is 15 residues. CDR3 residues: CASSQDREGQGTQYF. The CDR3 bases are TGTGCCAGCAGCCAAGATCGGGAGGGCCAAGGCACCCAGTACTTC.

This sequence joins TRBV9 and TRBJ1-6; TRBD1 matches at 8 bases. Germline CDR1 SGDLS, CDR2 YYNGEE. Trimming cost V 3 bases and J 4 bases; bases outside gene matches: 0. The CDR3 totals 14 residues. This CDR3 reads CASSGTGYNSPLHF. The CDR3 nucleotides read TGTGCCAGCAGCGGGACAGGGTATAATTCACCCCTCCACTTT.

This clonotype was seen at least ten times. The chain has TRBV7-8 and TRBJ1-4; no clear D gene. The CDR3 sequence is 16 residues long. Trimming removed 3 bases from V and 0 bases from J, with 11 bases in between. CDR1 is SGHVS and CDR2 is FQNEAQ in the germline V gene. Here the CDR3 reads CASSLYSPATNEKLFF. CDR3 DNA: TGTGCCAGCAGCTTGTACAGCCCGGCAACTAATGAAAAACTGTTTTTT.

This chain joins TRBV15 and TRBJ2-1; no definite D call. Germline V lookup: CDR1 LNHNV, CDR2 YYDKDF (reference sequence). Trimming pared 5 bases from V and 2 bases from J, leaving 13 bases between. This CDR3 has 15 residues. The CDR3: CATSQDVETYNEQFF. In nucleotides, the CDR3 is TGTGCCACCAGCCAAGATGTCGAGACCTACAATGAGCAGTTCTTC.

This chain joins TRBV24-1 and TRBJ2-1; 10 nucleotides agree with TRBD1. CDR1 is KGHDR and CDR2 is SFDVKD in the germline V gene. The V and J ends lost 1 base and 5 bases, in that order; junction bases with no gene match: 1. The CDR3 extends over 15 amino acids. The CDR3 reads CATSDFGQGDNEQFF. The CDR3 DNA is TGTGCCACCAGTGATTTCGGACAGGGGGACAATGAGCAGTTCTTC.

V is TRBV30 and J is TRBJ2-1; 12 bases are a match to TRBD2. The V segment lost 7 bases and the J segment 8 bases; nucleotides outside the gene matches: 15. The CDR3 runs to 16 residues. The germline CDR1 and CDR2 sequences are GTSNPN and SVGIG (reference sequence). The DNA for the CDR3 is TGTGCCTTGGGTGGACTAGCGGGAAAGGTTTGGGATGAGCAGTTCTTC. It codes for CALGGLAGKVWDEQFF.

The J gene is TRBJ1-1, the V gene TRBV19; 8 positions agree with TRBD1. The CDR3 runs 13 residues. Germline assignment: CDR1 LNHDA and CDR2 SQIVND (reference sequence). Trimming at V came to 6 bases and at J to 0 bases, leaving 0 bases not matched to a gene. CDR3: CASRDRVNTEAFF. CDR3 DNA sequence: TGTGCCAGTAGGGACAGGGTGAACACTGAAGCTTTCTTT.

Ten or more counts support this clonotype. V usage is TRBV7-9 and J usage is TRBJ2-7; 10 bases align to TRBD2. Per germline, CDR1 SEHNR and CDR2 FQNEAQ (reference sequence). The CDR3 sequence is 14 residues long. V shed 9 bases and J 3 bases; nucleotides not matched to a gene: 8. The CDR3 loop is CASSLAGAHYEQYF. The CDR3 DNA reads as TGTGCCAGTTCCCTAGCGGGAGCCCACTACGAGCAGTACTTC.

CDR3 sequence (DNA): TGCGCCAGCAGCTTGGATCAGGGTGGGGGGGAGACCCAGTACTTC. It codes for CASSLDQGGGETQYF. J is TRBJ2-5 and V is TRBV5-1, with D possibly being TRBD2 (6 bases). CDR3 length equals 15 residues. V was trimmed by 0 bases and J by 5 bases, leaving 14 bases between them. Germline V gene sequence: CDR1 SGHRS, CDR2 YFSETQ.

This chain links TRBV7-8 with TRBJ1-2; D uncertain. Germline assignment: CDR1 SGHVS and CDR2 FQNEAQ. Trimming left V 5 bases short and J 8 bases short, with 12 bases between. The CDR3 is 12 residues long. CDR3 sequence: CASSPSGEGYTF. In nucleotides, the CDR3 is TGTGCCAGCAGCCCTTCTGGGGAAGGCTACACCTTC.